The clone carrying this TCR beta chain appeared a few times. TCRdb used MiXCR to reprocess the 5' RACE reads, holding one entry per CDR3 protein. The repertoire includes about 430,000 distinct CDR3 sequences, roughly 17% of them detected once, and 20% to 25% sits in the top ten. This specimen belongs to a study of T-cell memory formation after mild COVID-19. The germline V gene encodes CDR1 DFQATT and CDR2 SNEGSKA (reference sequence). J was trimmed by 6 bases and V by 5 bases; bases with no gene match: 15. The CDR3 has 16 amino acids. Sequenced sample: PBMCs or a T cell subset sorted from them (not recorded which). The receptor was derived from a man younger than 30 who had mild COVID-19 (a few samples of this study predate the infection). Cell type and time point are not known. The J gene is TRBJ2-3, the V gene TRBV20-1; 9 positions agree with TRBD2. The CDR3 sequence: CSAQPSRGGELDTQYF. CDR3 nucleotides: TGCAGTGCTCAACCCTCGCGGGGGGGTGAACTGGATACGCAGTATTTT.